This T cell receptor beta chain was captured by sequencing in a study of OX40 agonist ivuxolimab in advanced cancers. Study-wide context: A diagnosis of hepatocellular carcinoma, melanoma, renal cell or head and neck cancer was present in dose-escalation patients.

Findings of the study overall: At 0.1 to 3.0 mg/kg and by week 6, clonal expansion occurred in CD4+ and CD8+ blood T cells. Which antigen the expanded peripheral T cells recognized is unknown.

Autoimmune disease history or systemic immunosuppression disqualified patients. The germline CDR1 and CDR2 sequences are MGHDK and SYGVNS. V lost 8 bases, J lost 6 bases, and 19 bases lay in between. The CDR3 has 15 residues. The table came from immunoSEQ multiplex PCR; TCRdb's copy has only in-frame clones and leaves some out. The sample includes about 41,000 clones, over 75% of them seen just once. Notes on this clone: Its antigen is still unknown.

This sequence was found in an adult with an advanced solid tumor such as melanoma, head and neck, liver or kidney cancer. The sequencing here drew on CD4+ or CD8+ T cells sorted from blood, taken in a trial of the OX40 agonist ivuxolimab. This chain links TRBV25-1 with TRBJ2-2, with D possibly matching TRBD1 (7 bases). This chain's CDR3 is CASGVEGAGAGELFF. The DNA of the CDR3 is TGTGCCAGCGGGGTGGAGGGGGCTGGCGCCGGGGAGCTGTTTTTT.